The TCR beta chain under discussion was sequenced for a study of T cells in Graves' hyperthyroidism and ophthalmopathy. The authors obtained PBMCs from 9 to 10 ml of fresh peripheral blood. There are a few counts of this clonotype. TCR beta CDR3 region amplification was performed from RNA transcripts. RT-PCR in the first round (using the HTBI primer set) targeted the TCR CDR3. TCRdb redid the calling of the multiplex PCR reads with MiXCR, one entry per CDR3 protein. The repertoire includes fewer than 800,000 distinct CDR3 sequences, about a sixth of them detected once, and 8.4% sits in the top ten. The CDR3 covers 15 residues. V was shortened by 7 bases and J by 4 bases, with 22 bases between the two germline ends. The germline CDR1 and CDR2 sequences are SQVTM and ANQGSEA.

The V gene is TRBV29-1, the J gene TRBJ1-1; possible D gene TRBD1, 5 bases. Specimen: blood. The receptor was isolated from a man aged 18 to 30 with Graves' hyperthyroidism. CDR3 region: CSATRSQGTVTEAFF. DNA of the CDR3: TGCAGCGCGACGAGGTCCCAGGGCACTGTCACTGAAGCTTTCTTT.